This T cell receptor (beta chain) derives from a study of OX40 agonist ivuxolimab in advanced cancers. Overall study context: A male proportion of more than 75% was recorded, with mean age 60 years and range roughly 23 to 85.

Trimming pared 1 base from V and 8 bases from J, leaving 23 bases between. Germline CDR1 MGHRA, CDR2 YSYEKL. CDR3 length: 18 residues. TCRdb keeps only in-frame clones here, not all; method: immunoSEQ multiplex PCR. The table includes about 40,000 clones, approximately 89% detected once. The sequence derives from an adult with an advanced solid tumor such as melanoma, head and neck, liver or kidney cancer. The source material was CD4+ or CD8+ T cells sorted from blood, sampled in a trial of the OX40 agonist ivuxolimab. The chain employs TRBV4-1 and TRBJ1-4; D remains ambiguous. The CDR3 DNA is TGCGCCAGCAGCCAAGGAACTCGGCTAACTGGGTTGGGCGAAAAACTGTTTTTT. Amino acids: CASSQGTRLTGLGEKLFF.